These 29 T cell receptor beta chains were sequenced from one sample in a study of T cell responses to AZD1222 COVID-19 vaccine. Data came from immunoSEQ multiplex PCR; TCRdb stores just in-frame clones and leaves some out. This table has approximately 100,000 clones, roughly 84% appearing once. Specimen: peripheral blood, collected on day 0 of AZD1222 vaccination. These receptors came from an adult in good health.

This chain connects TRBV2 to TRBJ1-2, with 8 bases fitting TRBD1. CDR3 size: 15 residues. J gave up 6 bases and V 3 bases, and 9 bases lay outside the gene matches. The germline gives CDR1 SNHLY, CDR2 FYNNEI. This CDR3 reads CASSDHPGQADGYTF. In nucleotides, the CDR3 is TGTGCCAGCAGTGACCATCCGGGACAGGCTGATGGCTACACCTTC.

V is TRBV30 and J is TRBJ1-2, with a weak D call TRBD1 (5 bases). V lost 0 bases and J lost 3, with 11 bases in between. Germline V CDR1 and CDR2: GTSNPN, SVGIG (reference sequence). The CDR3 has 14 residues. The CDR3 region has the DNA TGTGCCTGGAGTGTACGGCGAGGGGACTATGGCTACACCTTC. As protein: CAWSVRRGDYGYTF.

This clone came up a few times. The chain carries TRBV18 and TRBJ1-1; the D gene is possibly TRBD1 (5 bases). The CDR3 is 13 residues long. V was cut by 4 bases and J by 1 base, with 7 bases left in between. Germline assignment: CDR1 KGHSH and CDR2 LQKENI. DNA of the CDR3: TGTGCCAGCTCACAAGGACAGAACACTGAAGCTTTCTTT. This codes for CASSQGQNTEAFF.

This clone has only a few counts. J is TRBJ1-2 and V is TRBV2; no clear D gene. The CDR3 length is 15 residues. Germline CDR1 is SNHLY and CDR2 is FYNNEI. Trimming stripped 0 bases from V and 3 bases from J, with 11 bases between. Written as DNA, the CDR3 is TGTGCCAGCAGTGAAGCGGATCGAGAATACTATGGCTACACCTTC. Encoded protein: CASSEADREYYGYTF.

The CDR3 spells CATSVSGGTDTQYF. For the CDR3, the DNA is TGTGCCACCAGTGTGAGCGGGGGCACAGATACGCAGTATTTT. The chain is built from TRBV24-1 and TRBJ2-3; 7 bases are a match to TRBD2. Losses at the gene ends were 5 bases for V and 1 base for J; bases not matched to a gene: 2. The CDR3 runs to 14 residues. Germline V lookup: CDR1 KGHDR, CDR2 SFDVKD.

The rearrangement links TRBV2 to TRBJ2-5, with 10 positions matching TRBD1. Germline lookup yields CDR1 SNHLY and CDR2 FYNNEI. This CDR3 comprises 15 residues. J gave up 5 bases and V 5 bases, and 8 bases lay outside the gene matches. This chain's CDR3 is CASSSDRGLQETQYF. The CDR3 coding sequence is TGTGCCAGCAGTTCAGACAGGGGGCTACAGGAGACCCAGTACTTC.

The rearrangement links TRBV21-1 to TRBJ2-5; the table gives TRBD1 as D, unverified against the DNA. TRBV21-1 is reported as a pseudogene. The CDR3 is 14 amino acids. CDR3 DNA: TGTGCCAGCACCAAGGGGCTGAATTTAGAGACCCAGTACTTC. Its translation: CASTKGLNLETQYF.

The chain couples TRBV2 to TRBJ1-1; D not certain. This CDR3 comprises 14 residues. Trimming left V 3 bases short and J 1 base short, with 9 bases between. Looked up from germline, CDR1 is SNHLY and CDR2 is FYNNEI. The CDR3 reads CASSELGRNTEAFF. DNA for the CDR3: TGTGCCAGCAGTGAGCTGGGGAGGAACACTGAAGCTTTCTTT.

The CDR3 DNA follows: TGTGCCAGCAGCGCCGGGACAGTTAGCAATCAGCCCCAGCATTTT. Its protein product is CASSAGTVSNQPQHF. The chain combines TRBV9 with TRBJ1-5; TRBD1 matches 7 bases. The J segment lost 0 bases and the V segment lost 3 bases, leaving 3 bases of the junction unmatched. CDR3 length: 15 residues. The V gene's germline CDR1 is SGDLS and CDR2 YYNGEE.

The chain combines TRBV6-5 with TRBJ1-4; 8 nucleotides line up with TRBD1. The V and J ends lost 5 bases and 10 bases, in that order; junction bases with no gene match: 9. The germline gives CDR1 MNHEY, CDR2 SVGAGI. This CDR3 has 14 residues. The CDR3 reads CASSTGQGVGKLFF. Written as DNA, the CDR3 is TGTGCCAGCAGTACCGGACAGGGAGTCGGAAAACTGTTTTTT.

The chain has TRBV3-1 (or the pseudogene TRBV3-2) and TRBJ1-5; D possibly corresponds to TRBD1 (6 bases). Germline V gives CDR1 LGHDT, CDR2 YNNKEL (reference sequence). This CDR3 contains 15 residues. The V end lost 1 base, the J end lost 4 bases, and 11 bases lay between the germline ends. CDR3 protein: CASSQGWGANQPQHF. CDR3 in DNA: TGTGCCAGCAGCCAAGGATGGGGGGCAAATCAGCCCCAGCATTTT.

V and J are TRBV28 and TRBJ1-5, with D perhaps matching TRBD1 (5 bases). Trimming removed 4 bases from V and 0 bases from J, with 13 bases in between. The CDR3 has 16 residues. Germline CDR1 is MDHEN and CDR2 is SYDVKM. CDR3 sequence: CASSWRQTVSNQPQHF. CDR3 nucleotide sequence: TGTGCCAGCAGTTGGAGACAGACGGTTAGCAATCAGCCCCAGCATTTT.

J is TRBJ2-7 and V is TRBV4-1; 9 nucleotides match TRBD1. The germline V gene encodes CDR1 MGHRA and CDR2 YSYEKL. The CDR3 spans 18 residues. Trimming removed 4 bases from V and 1 base from J; junction bases left unmatched: 14. In DNA, the CDR3 is TGCGCCAGCAGCCCGAGAGAAGGAGGGACAGGGAGATCCTACGAGCAGTACTTC. The encoded protein is CASSPREGGTGRSYEQYF.

This chain joins TRBV6-5 and TRBJ2-7; D gene uncertain. The CDR3 sequence is 15 residues long. V dropped 6 bases and J dropped 3 bases, with 18 bases sitting between them. CDR1 is MNHEY, CDR2 SVGAGI, per germline. The CDR3 protein is CASRLIGLPGYEQYF. CDR3 DNA: TGTGCCAGCAGGTTAATCGGGCTCCCGGGCTACGAGCAGTACTTC.

The chain carries TRBV5-1 and TRBJ2-5, with 7 bases aligning to TRBD1. Germline assignment: CDR1 SGHRS and CDR2 YFSETQ. Germline trimming cut 2 bases from V and 1 base from J; bases unmatched to any gene: 2. This CDR3 has 14 residues. The CDR3 DNA sequence: TGCGCCAGCAGCTTACAGGGGATCCAAGAGACCCAGTACTTC. It yields the protein CASSLQGIQETQYF.

The chain couples TRBV12-5 to TRBJ1-5; unclear D gene. The length of the CDR3 is 14 residues. The V gene lost 1 base and the J gene lost 0 bases, with 4 bases spanning the gap. The germline gives CDR1 LGHNT, CDR2 FRNRAP. The CDR3 loop reads CASGLGDSNQPQHF. In DNA form, the CDR3 reads TGTGCTAGTGGTTTGGGGGATAGCAATCAGCCCCAGCATTTT.

The V and J genes are TRBV7-7 and TRBJ1-4; the match to TRBD1 covers 8 bases. The CDR3 is 15 residues long. The junction had 3 bases not matched to a gene; V was cut back by 4 bases and J by 2 bases. Germline V gene lookup returns CDR1 SSHAT and CDR2 FNYEAQ (reference sequence). In DNA form, the CDR3 reads TGTGCCAGCAGCTATCGGGACAGGACTAATGAAAAACTGTTTTTT. It yields the protein CASSYRDRTNEKLFF. The full variable domain, rest sourced from reference TRBV7-7 and TRBJ1-4, is GAGVSQSPRYKVTKRGQDVTLRCDPISSHATLYWYQQALGQGPEFLTYFNYEAQPDKSGLPSDRFSAERPEGSISTLTIQRTEQRDSAMYRCASSYRDRTNEKLFFGSGTQLSVL.

The CDR3 reads CATSRLAGRGGELFF. As DNA, the CDR3 is TGTGCCACCAGCAGACTAGCGGGAAGAGGCGGGGAGCTGTTTTTT. The chain couples TRBV15 to TRBJ2-2; 9 nucleotides align to TRBD2. The CDR3 loop spans 15 amino acids. Germline trimming cut 2 bases from V and 7 bases from J; bases unmatched to any gene: 5. CDR1 is LNHNV and CDR2 is YYDKDF in the germline V gene (reference sequence).

The V and J genes are TRBV7-3 and TRBJ2-7; 8 nucleotides line up with TRBD1. The CDR3 is 13 residues long. V was pared by 5 bases and J by 7 bases, with 7 bases of the junction left unmatched. Germline V lookup: CDR1 SGHTA, CDR2 FQGTGA. DNA of the CDR3: TGTGCCAGCAGCCAGACCAGGGGGCGGGAGCAGTACTTC. Its translation is CASSQTRGREQYF. Together with reference TRBV7-3 and TRBJ2-7, the CDR3 gives the full variable domain: GAGVSQTPSNKVTEKGKYVELRCDPISGHTALYWYRQSLGQGPEFLIYFQGTGAADDSGLPNDRFFAVRPEGSVSTLKIQRTERGDSAVYLCASSQTRGREQYFGPGTRLTVT.

V and J are TRBV5-1 and TRBJ2-3; no firm D call. The germline V gene encodes CDR1 SGHRS and CDR2 YFSETQ. The CDR3 is made up of 12 amino acids. The V and J ends lost 2 bases and 2 bases respectively, with 3 bases between them. The CDR3 here is CASSFNTDTQYF. The CDR3 DNA reads TGCGCCAGCAGCTTCAACACAGATACGCAGTATTTT.

This chain uses TRBV2 with TRBJ2-3; D unclear. Per the germline V gene, CDR1 is SNHLY and CDR2 is FYNNEI. The CDR3 totals 14 residues. Trimming cost V 5 bases and J 0 bases, with 9 bases left between them. The CDR3 DNA is TGTGCCAGCAGTTCGATCCTTAGCACAGATACGCAGTATTTT. The encoded protein is CASSSILSTDTQYF.

J is TRBJ2-1 and V is TRBV19, with 7 bases lining up with TRBD2. Germline assignment: CDR1 LNHDA and CDR2 SQIVND (reference sequence). This CDR3 has 14 residues. V gave up 5 bases and J gave up 6 bases; unmatched junction bases: 7. CDR3 sequence reads: CASSATLAANEQFF. The CDR3 coding sequence is TGTGCCAGTAGTGCGACTCTAGCGGCCAATGAGCAGTTCTTC. Full variable domain (missing parts from reference TRBV19 and TRBJ2-1): DGGITQSPKYLFRKEGQNVTLSCEQNLNHDAMYWYRQDPGQGLRLIYYSQIVNDFQKGDIAEGYSVSREKKESFPLTVTSAQKNPTAFYLCASSATLAANEQFFGPGTRLTVL.

This clone was counted a few times. The chain uses TRBV7-2 and TRBJ1-5; no clear D. Trimming removed 3 bases from V and 0 bases from J, with 6 bases in between. The CDR3 is made up of 14 amino acids. Germline V gives CDR1 SGHTA, CDR2 FQGNSA. The CDR3 DNA is TGTGCCAGCAGCTTCTGGGGTAGCAATCAGCCCCAGCATTTT. Its translation: CASSFWGSNQPQHF. The variable domain in full, completed from reference TRBV7-2 and TRBJ1-5, reads GAGVSQSPSNKVTEKGKDVELRCDPISGHTALYWYRQSLGQGLEFLIYFQGNSAPDKSGLPSDRFSAERTGGSVSTLTIQRTQQEDSAVYLCASSFWGSNQPQHFGDGTRLSIL.

The rearrangement uses TRBV6-6 and TRBJ2-1, with D unresolved. Per the germline V gene, CDR1 is MNHNY and CDR2 is SVGAGI (reference sequence). This CDR3 contains 15 residues. Trimming cost V 4 bases and J 6 bases, with 16 bases left between them. CDR3 region: CASSSPAQPGNEQFF. The CDR3 bases are TGTGCCAGCAGTTCCCCGGCCCAGCCGGGCAATGAGCAGTTCTTC.

The V call is TRBV5-4, the J call TRBJ1-2; tentatively, D is TRBD1 (6 bases). Trimming removed 2 bases from V and 3 bases from J, with 20 bases in between. There are 17 residues in the CDR3. The germline gives CDR1 SGHNT, CDR2 YYREEE (reference sequence). CDR3: CASSFEPGTPSDYGYTF. CDR3 coding DNA: TGTGCCAGCAGCTTCGAACCCGGGACACCAAGCGACTATGGCTACACCTTC.

The rearrangement uses TRBV29-1 and TRBJ2-4, with 10 bases lining up with TRBD2. Germline V gives CDR1 SQVTM, CDR2 ANQGSEA. The CDR3 runs to 13 residues. V dropped 7 bases and J dropped 9; count of bases not matched to a gene: 9. The chain's CDR3 is CSALLAGKIIQYF. The DNA of the CDR3 is TGCAGCGCCTTACTAGCGGGGAAGATCATTCAGTACTTC.

The chain carries TRBV7-3 and TRBJ2-2, with D maybe TRBD2 (6 bases). V was shortened by 6 bases and J by 4 bases, with 12 bases between the two germline ends. Germline CDR1 and CDR2: SGHTA and FQGTGA. There are 14 residues in the CDR3. In DNA, the CDR3 is TGTGCCAGCAGATCTTCCGGGGGCACCGGGGAGCTGTTTTTT. Its translation is CASRSSGGTGELFF.

A few counts support this clone. V is TRBV5-1 and J is TRBJ2-7, with D uncertain. The length of the CDR3 is 13 residues. V dropped 0 bases and J dropped 4 bases, with 8 bases sitting between them. CDR1 SGHRS and CDR2 YFSETQ come from the germline V gene. The CDR3 reads CASSLDPGYEQYV. CDR3 DNA: TGCGCCAGCAGCTTGGACCCCGGGTACGAGCAGTACGTC.

V and J are TRBV24-1 and TRBJ2-1; 8 bases line up with TRBD2. CDR1 is KGHDR, CDR2 SFDVKD, per germline. The CDR3 has 14 residues. Losses at the gene ends were 3 bases for V and 3 bases for J; bases not matched to a gene: 0. The CDR3 is CATSDAGGYNEQFF. The CDR3 DNA is TGTGCCACCAGTGATGCGGGAGGCTACAATGAGCAGTTCTTC.